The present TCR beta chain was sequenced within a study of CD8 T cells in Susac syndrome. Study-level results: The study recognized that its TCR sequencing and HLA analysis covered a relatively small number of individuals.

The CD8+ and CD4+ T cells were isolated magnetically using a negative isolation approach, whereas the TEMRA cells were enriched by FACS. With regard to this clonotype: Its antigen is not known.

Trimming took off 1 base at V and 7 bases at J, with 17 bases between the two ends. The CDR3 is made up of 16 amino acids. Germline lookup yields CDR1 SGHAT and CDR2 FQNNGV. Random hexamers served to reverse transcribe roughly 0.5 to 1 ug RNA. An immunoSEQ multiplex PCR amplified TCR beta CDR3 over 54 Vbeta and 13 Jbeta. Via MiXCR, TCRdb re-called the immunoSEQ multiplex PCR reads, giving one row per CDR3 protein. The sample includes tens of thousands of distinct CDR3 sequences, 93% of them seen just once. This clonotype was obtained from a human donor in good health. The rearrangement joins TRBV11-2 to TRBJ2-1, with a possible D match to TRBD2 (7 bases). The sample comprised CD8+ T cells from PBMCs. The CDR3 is CASSLGWGGAQNEQFF. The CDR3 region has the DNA TGTGCCAGCAGCTTAGGGTGGGGGGGGGCGCAAAATGAGCAGTTCTTC.